The 20 T cell receptor beta chains below all came from one sample that was sequenced in a study of T cells in women clearing cervical HPV infection (dated by TCRdb to 2016 to 2019). Libraries were built with the immunoSEQ multiplex PCR assay. TCRdb carries this immuneACCESS record with in-frame sequences only. Its versions omit some clonotypes, under half of them owing to an unresolved V gene in the studies checked, with the rest unexplained. The record for this sample contains about 32,000 clones. Of the sample, about 4.5% is held by the ten largest clones. The sample was blood buffy coat. The origin of the receptors is a woman between 18 and 70 years old with a cervical HPV16 infection that either progressed to CIN3+ or cleared (not recorded which).

Details on this clone: Coverage ceases 3 residues before the CDR3 finishes, and the germline J gene fills in the end. V and J are TRBV9 and TRBJ1-4; D remains unclear. Germline V lookup: CDR1 SGDLS, CDR2 YYNGEE. This CDR3 has 14 amino acids. The CDR3 protein is CASSVGVPNSPLFF. CDR3 DNA, as far as it was read: TGTGCCAGCAGCGTAGGAGTGCCTAATTCACCA. The variable domain in full, with the rest retrieved from reference TRBV9 and TRBJ1-4, is DSGVTQTPKHLITATGQRVTLRCSPRSGDLSVYWYQQSLDQGLQFLIQYYNGEERAKGNILERFSAQQFPDLHSELNLSSLELGDSALYFCASSVGVPNSPLFFGSGTQLSVL.

Comments on this clone: The read ends 3 residues shy of where the CDR3 ends; the end is completed using the germline J gene. The V gene is TRBV5-4, the J gene TRBJ1-4, with D possibly matching TRBD1 (5 bases). Looked up from germline, CDR1 is SGHNT and CDR2 is YYREEE (reference sequence). This CDR3 is 14 amino acids long. The sequenced CDR3 bases are TGTGCCAGCAGCCCGATCTCTGGGGCCAACGTA. This gives the protein CASSPISGANV. In full, the CDR3 reads CASSPISGANVLFF. Looking up the rest from reference TRBV5-4 and TRBJ1-4 gives the full variable domain: ETGVTQSPTHLIKTRGQQVTLRCSSQSGHNTVSWYQQALGQGPQFIFQYYREEENGRGNFPPRFSGLQFPNYSSELNVNALELDDSALYLCASSPISGANVLFFGSGTQLSVL.

Concerning this clone: The read terminates 3 residues ahead of where the CDR3 ends, so the germline J gene completes it. The chain has TRBV5-6 and TRBJ2-3, with no clear D. The CDR3 runs 14 residues. The V gene's germline CDR1 is SGHDT and CDR2 YYEEEE. Here the CDR3 reads CASSLVQMQETQYF. CDR3 bases read: TGTGCCAGCAGCTTGGTACAGATGCAAGAGACG.

Remarks on this clone: The missing CDR3 end, 3 residues past where the read stops, is filled in from the germline J gene. This chain joins TRBV5-5 and TRBJ2-7, with 11 positions matching TRBD2. J was trimmed by 3 bases and V by 4 bases; bases with no gene match: 6. The CDR3 has 15 residues. The germline gives CDR1 SGHKS, CDR2 YYEKEE (reference sequence). The CDR3 here is CASSLTSGGLYEQYF. The DNA read from the CDR3 is TGTGCCAGCAGCCTAACTAGCGGGGGCCTCTACGAG. The entire variable domain, with the rest obtained from reference TRBV5-5 and TRBJ2-7, is as follows: DAGVTQSPTHLIKTRGQQVTLRCSPISGHKSVSWYQQVLGQGPQFIFQYYEKEERGRGNFPDRFSARQFPNYSSELNVNALLLGDSALYLCASSLTSGGLYEQYFGPGTRLTVT.

CDR3 DNA, as far as it was read: TGTGCCAGTAGTATCCCTGCGGGGGGGGTCGGGGAG. It specifies CASSIPAGGVGE. The CDR3 reads in full as CASSIPAGGVGELFF. The gene calls are TRBV19 and TRBJ2-2, with 9 bases fitting TRBD2. The read is 3 residues too short to cover the CDR3 end, so that end is filled in from the germline J gene. V dropped 3 bases and J dropped 7; count of bases not matched to a gene: 6. This CDR3 spans 15 amino acids. Germline CDR1 LNHDA, CDR2 SQIVND (reference sequence).

Notes on this clone: The observed sequence ends 3 residues before the CDR3 terminus, with the missing tail filled in from the germline J gene. The chain carries TRBV6-2 or TRBV6-3 and TRBJ1-5; D is uncertain. Germline CDR1 reads MNHEY; CDR2 reads SVGEGT. Trimming took 5 bases from V and 1 from J, leaving 9 bases between them. This CDR3 is 14 amino acids long. CDR3 DNA, as far as it was read: TGTGCCAGCAGTAACAAGGGCAGCAATCAGCCC. The encoded protein is CASSNKGSNQP. The entire CDR3 protein is CASSNKGSNQPQHF.

A remark on this clone: Read coverage stops 3 residues before the CDR3 terminus; the germline J gene supplies the remainder. The chain combines TRBV20-1 with TRBJ2-7; tentative D call: TRBD1 (6 bases). Deletions cut 6 bases from V and 6 bases from J, with 15 bases between. Germline CDR1 is DFQATT and CDR2 is SNEGSKA (reference sequence). The CDR3 sequence is 12 residues long. The CDR3 sequence: CSASRTDFEQYF. The sequenced part of the CDR3 DNA is TGCAGTGCGAGCAGGACAGACTTCGAG.

Of note for this clone: The read stops 3 residues short of the end of the CDR3; the missing end is completed from the germline J gene. This chain links TRBV12-3 or TRBV12-4 with TRBJ2-4, with 7 nucleotides matching TRBD1. Germline trimming cut 4 bases from V and 7 bases from J; bases unmatched to any gene: 7. There are 14 residues in the CDR3. The CDR3 loop reads CASSSSTGRNIQYF. The DNA read from the CDR3 is TGTGCCAGCAGTTCATCGACAGGGCGCAACATT.

Note on this clone: The sequence runs out 3 residues before the end of the CDR3; the remainder is reconstructed from the germline J gene. This chain links TRBV18 with TRBJ2-3, with D possibly being TRBD2 (6 bases). Germline V lookup: CDR1 KGHSH, CDR2 LQKENI. The CDR3 is made up of 15 amino acids. CDR3 sequence: CASSPGGAQNQPQYF. The covered CDR3 bases are TGTGCCAGCTCACCAGGAGGGGCGCAGAATCAGCCG.

For this clone: The read falls 3 residues short of the CDR3 end, and the missing part is taken from the germline J gene. V usage is TRBV5-4 and J usage is TRBJ2-7; 7 nucleotides line up with TRBD2. Germline values: CDR1 SGHNT, CDR2 YYREEE (reference sequence). The CDR3 is 14 residues long. V shed 4 bases and J 5 bases; nucleotides not matched to a gene: 9. The CDR3 protein is CASSLPGGVHEQYF. The CDR3 bases that were read are TGTGCCAGCAGCCTCCCTGGGGGGGTTCACGAG. The full variable domain, with the rest looked up from reference TRBV5-4 and TRBJ2-7, is ETGVTQSPTHLIKTRGQQVTLRCSSQSGHNTVSWYQQALGQGPQFIFQYYREEENGRGNFPPRFSGLQFPNYSSELNVNALELDDSALYLCASSLPGGVHEQYFGPGTRLTVT.

About this clone: The CDR3 end falls 3 residues outside the read, so it is completed with the germline J gene. The rearrangement uses TRBV5-1 and TRBJ2-7; maybe TRBD2 (6 bases). The CDR3 contains 14 residues. The germline gives CDR1 SGHRS, CDR2 YFSETQ. Trimming stripped 0 bases from V and 3 bases from J, with 10 bases between. The CDR3 spells CASSLAGVGYEQYF. CDR3 bases read: TGCGCCAGCAGCTTGGCGGGGGTCGGCTACGAG. Full variable domain (rest looked up from reference TRBV5-1 and TRBJ2-7): KAGVTQTPRYLIKTRGQQVTLSCSPISGHRSVSWYQQTPGQGLQFLFEYFSETQRNKGNFPGRFSGRQFSNSRSEMNVSTLELGDSALYLCASSLAGVGYEQYFGPGTRLTVT.

With regard to this clone: With the read ending 3 residues before the CDR3 end, the germline J gene is used to fill in that end. The rearrangement uses TRBV13 and TRBJ1-6, with TRBD1 as a possible D gene (5 bases). The germline V and J ends were trimmed by 8 bases and 0 bases, with 8 bases remaining between them. The V gene's germline CDR1 is PRHDT and CDR2 FYEKMQ (reference sequence). The CDR3 runs to 14 residues. The sequenced part of the CDR3 DNA is TGTGCCAGCCGACAGAGCTCCTATAATTCACCC. Its translation: CASRQSSYNSP. The entire CDR3 protein reads CASRQSSYNSPLHF.

In the case of this clone: Coverage ceases 3 residues before the CDR3 finishes, and the germline J gene fills in the end. V is TRBV5-1 and J is TRBJ2-7; D possibly corresponds to TRBD1 (5 bases). CDR1 is SGHRS and CDR2 is YFSETQ in the germline V gene. V was pared by 3 bases and J by 4 bases, with 14 bases between. CDR3 size: 14 residues. CDR3 bases read: TGCGCCAGCAGCTCGGGCGGAAGGGGATACGAG. This codes for CASSSGGRGYE. The CDR3 in full is CASSSGGRGYEQYF.

In the case of this clone: From the germline J gene comes the end of the CDR3, since the read stops 3 residues before it. The V gene is TRBV7-6, the J gene TRBJ1-1; D remains unclear. V was pared by 3 bases and J by 0 bases, with 5 bases between. Looked up from germline, CDR1 is SGHVS and CDR2 is FNYEAQ. The CDR3 totals 13 residues. The CDR3 loop reads CASSFQMNTEAFF. The CDR3 bases that were read are TGTGCCAGCAGCTTCCAGATGAACACTGAA.

The part of the CDR3 DNA that was read is TGTGCCAGCAGTGGAACAGCCTATGGC. Its translation: CASSGTAYG. The full-length CDR3 reads as CASSGTAYGYTF. The gene calls are TRBV6-1 and TRBJ1-2; D call uncertain. Coverage ceases 3 residues before the CDR3 finishes, and the germline J gene fills in the end. CDR3 length: 12 amino acids. V was shortened by 4 bases and J by 4 bases, with 7 bases between the two germline ends. Per the germline V gene, CDR1 is MNHNS and CDR2 is SASEGT.

As concerns this clone: The junction shows a germline mismatch at one end, possibly a read error. The missing CDR3 end, 3 residues past where the read stops, is filled in from the germline J gene. The chain uses TRBV24-1 and TRBJ2-3; D remains ambiguous. Germline-derived CDR1 and CDR2 are KGHDR and SFDVKD. The CDR3 is 16 residues long. This chain's CDR3 is CATSGLAFSGTDTQYF. The part of the CDR3 DNA that was read is TGTGCCACCAGTGGTTTGGCCTTTTCGGGCACAGATACG.

A remark on this clone: Sequencing ends 3 residues short of the CDR3 end; the germline J gene provides the rest. The chain links TRBV14 to TRBJ1-2; TRBD1 matches at 7 bases. The CDR3 covers 12 residues. The V gene's germline CDR1 is SGHDN and CDR2 FVKESK. CDR3 region: CASSEQGYDYTF. CDR3 DNA (partial): TGTGCCAGCAGCGAACAGGGGTACGAC.

A word on this clone: The read terminates 3 residues before the CDR3 end, so the remaining end is supplied by the germline J gene. The chain has TRBV19 and TRBJ2-2; 7 positions agree with TRBD1. The CDR3 spans 16 residues. Germline-derived CDR1 and CDR2 are LNHDA and SQIVND (reference sequence). The V segment lost 3 bases and the J segment 4 bases; nucleotides outside the gene matches: 8. Incomplete CDR3 DNA: TGTGCCAGTAGTATCTTAGGGGGCCTCGGCACCGGGGAG. Translation: CASSILGGLGTGE. The CDR3, in full, reads CASSILGGLGTGELFF.

Remarks on this clone: Read data end 3 residues before the CDR3 end; the end is taken from the germline J gene. The chain uses TRBV19 and TRBJ1-1; D is uncertain. The V gene lost 1 base and the J gene lost 0 bases, with 6 bases spanning the gap. CDR3 size: 14 residues. From germline, CDR1 is LNHDA and CDR2 SQIVND (reference sequence). The CDR3 DNA, read in part, is TGTGCCAGTAGTATAGGACACTTGAACACTGAA. Translating it yields CASSIGHLNTE. The whole CDR3 sequence is CASSIGHLNTEAFF.

Details on this clone: The CDR3 end is not reached by the read, which stops 3 residues before it; the germline J gene fills it in. The V and J genes are TRBV4-1 and TRBJ1-1; 8 bases map to TRBD1. Trimming at V came to 9 bases and at J to 0 bases, leaving 9 bases not matched to a gene. Germline V gene data show CDR1 as MGHRA and CDR2 as YSYEKL. The CDR3 length is 15 residues. The CDR3 DNA, read in part, is TGCGCCAGGGGGACAGGTTGCTTGATGAACACTGAA. The encoded protein is CARGTGCLMNTE. The entire CDR3 sequence reads CARGTGCLMNTEAFF.